These 12 T cell receptor beta chains were all obtained from the same sample, sequenced in a study of T-cell memory formation after mild COVID-19. TCRdb recomputed calls from the 5' RACE reads with MiXCR, one row per CDR3 protein. The table records hundreds of thousands of distinct CDR3 sequences, approximately 15% of them present only once. Input material: PBMCs or a T cell subset sorted from them (not recorded which). The receptors were gathered from a man aged 18 to 30 who had mild COVID-19 (a few samples of this study predate the infection). Cell type and time point are not known.

This chain joins TRBV11-2 and TRBJ1-1, with a weak D call TRBD1 (6 bases). This CDR3 is built from 14 residues. Trimming took 5 bases from V and 1 from J, leaving 11 bases between them. CDR1 SGHAT and CDR2 FQNNGV come from the germline V gene. CDR3 sequence (DNA): TGTGCCAGCAGCGTCCGGGGGCAGAACACTGAAGCTTTCTTT. Translated: CASSVRGQNTEAFF.

The chain combines TRBV7-2 with TRBJ2-3; D gene uncertain. The germline gives CDR1 SGHTA, CDR2 FQGNSA. Trimming removed 4 bases from V and 1 base from J, with 9 bases in between. This CDR3 is 14 amino acids long. The CDR3 DNA is TGTGCCAGCAGCTCTAGATTGGGCACAGATACGCAGTATTTT. Translation gives CASSSRLGTDTQYF.

This clonotype was observed many times. The gene calls are TRBV5-4 and TRBJ2-1; either TRBD1 or TRBD2 may supply D (6 bases each). The V and J ends lost 9 bases and 4 bases respectively, with 23 bases between them. The CDR3 covers 16 residues. The V gene's germline CDR1 is SGHNT and CDR2 YYREEE (reference sequence). In DNA, the CDR3 is TGTGCCACTAGAGCGTTGGGGGGCCTGGGGTACAATGAGCAGTTCTTC. It translates to CATRALGGLGYNEQFF.

This clonotype was found a few times. The chain combines TRBV20-1 with TRBJ1-2; D is unresolved. CDR1 and CDR2 from the germline V gene are DFQATT and SNEGSKA (reference sequence). Trimming pared 2 bases from V and 12 bases from J, leaving 10 bases between. The CDR3 is made up of 10 amino acids. The CDR3 spells CSARRAVNTF. The CDR3 coding sequence is TGCAGTGCTAGACGGGCAGTTAACACCTTC.

This clonotype has only a few counts. The chain joins TRBV6-5 to TRBJ1-5, with D perhaps matching TRBD1 (6 bases). Germline values: CDR1 MNHEY, CDR2 SVGAGI. Deletions cut 2 bases from V and 6 bases from J, with 11 bases between. The CDR3 has 14 amino acids. CDR3 in amino acids: CASSYIGGGQPQHF. The CDR3 region has the DNA TGTGCCAGCAGTTACATCGGGGGCGGTCAGCCCCAGCATTTT.

This clonotype has only a few counts. This chain connects TRBV7-2 to TRBJ2-3; 8 positions agree with TRBD1. There are 15 residues in the CDR3. The germline gives CDR1 SGHTA, CDR2 FQGNSA. The trim removed 5 bases at V and 6 bases at J, leaving 10 bases unmatched. The CDR3 coding sequence is TGTGCCAGCAGCCCCGGACAGGGTTATCACGATACGCAGTATTTT. It specifies CASSPGQGYHDTQYF.

The table lists this clonotype with a few counts. The chain's CDR3 is CASSLIPGQGNSPLHF. The CDR3 DNA reads as TGTGCCAGCAGCTTAATTCCGGGACAGGGCAATTCACCCCTCCACTTT. The chain has TRBV11-2 and TRBJ1-6, with 9 bases that match TRBD1. The V gene end was trimmed by 2 bases and the J gene end by 7 bases; junction bases not matched to a gene: 6. Looked up from germline, CDR1 is SGHAT and CDR2 is FQNNGV. The CDR3 is 16 amino acids. Together with reference TRBV11-2 and TRBJ1-6, the CDR3 gives the full variable domain: EAGVAQSPRYKIIEKRQSVAFWCNPISGHATLYWYQQILGQGPKLLIQFQNNGVVDDSQLPKDRFSAERLKGVDSTLKIQPAKLEDSAVYLCASSLIPGQGNSPLHFGNGTRLTVT.

This clonotype has just a few counts. This chain uses TRBV5-1 with TRBJ2-7, with TRBD1 matching over 9 bases. V was pared by 4 bases and J by 5 bases, with 7 bases of the junction left unmatched. Germline CDR1 and CDR2: SGHRS and YFSETQ. There are 14 residues in the CDR3. This CDR3 is CASSPQGTGNEQYF. The DNA of the CDR3 is TGCGCCAGCAGCCCGCAGGGGACAGGGAACGAGCAGTACTTC.

V gene TRBV7-2 combines with J gene TRBJ1-2, with TRBD1 matching 8 bases. This CDR3 region has 15 residues. Germline assignment: CDR1 SGHTA and CDR2 FQGNSA. The V segment lost 1 base and the J segment 6 bases; nucleotides outside the gene matches: 7. CDR3 sequence reads: CASSLGGQGMDGYTF. The CDR3 bases are TGTGCCAGCAGCTTAGGAGGACAGGGAATGGATGGCTACACCTTC.

The chain has TRBV4-3 and TRBJ2-5; no reliable D call. Between the trimmed V and J ends, which lost 0 bases and 1 base, there was a span of 9 bases. The CDR3 has 15 amino acids. Germline assignment: CDR1 LGHNA and CDR2 YSLEER. This CDR3 is CASSQDRAAQETQYF. The CDR3, as DNA: TGCGCCAGCAGCCAAGATCGGGCAGCCCAAGAGACCCAGTACTTC.

The CDR3 coding sequence is TGCGCCAGCAGCCAAGATCGGGCTAGCGGGGGGGCTACAGATACGCAGTATTTT. It translates to CASSQDRASGGATDTQYF. The chain has TRBV4-1 and TRBJ2-3, with 12 bases fitting TRBD2. This CDR3 contains 18 residues. Germline V gene lookup returns CDR1 MGHRA and CDR2 YSYEKL. J lost 3 bases, V lost 0 bases, and 7 bases had no gene match.

This clonotype was observed a handful of times. DNA of the CDR3: TGTGCCAGCAGTGAGGGGTTGACGCAAGAGACCCAGTACTTC. Protein product: CASSEGLTQETQYF. The rearrangement uses TRBV6-1 and TRBJ2-5; D call uncertain. Trimming stripped 3 bases from V and 2 bases from J, with 10 bases between. Germline CDR1 reads MNHNS; CDR2 reads SASEGT. The CDR3 runs to 14 residues.